What follows are 16 T cell receptor beta chains derived from one specimen sequenced in a study of T-cell reconstitution after alpha-beta-depleted transplantation in children (dated by TCRdb to 2015 to 2016). The library was built by means of PCR. Sequencing used an Illumina HiSeq 2500. TCR libraries were prepared with molecular barcoding, using unique molecular identifiers to normalize TCRbeta repertoire quantification. Clones were called with MiXCR by TCRdb after fastp trimmed the public reads at Q25, and only in-frame beta chains were retained. One record per CDR3 amino acid sequence lists the most common genes and DNA. For this sample the table gives 420,000 or so distinct CDR3 sequences, of which 11% were detected only once. About 5% of the sample rests with the top ten. The material sequenced was PBMCs from the stem cell graft donor, taken from the stem cell graft. The receptors were sampled from a human donor who donated a stem cell graft to a child with acute myeloid leukemia.

This clonotype has at least ten counts. The chain combines TRBV29-1 with TRBJ1-1; no reliable D call. Germline CDR1 and CDR2: SQVTM and ANQGSEA. The CDR3 is made up of 14 amino acids. V lost 4 bases and J 0 bases, leaving 12 bases between the germline ends. In DNA, the CDR3 is TGCAGCGTTGTGGGCCCGAATTTGAACACTGAAGCTTTCTTT. This codes for CSVVGPNLNTEAFF.

V and J are TRBV2 and TRBJ2-5; no reliable D call. Germline CDR1 reads SNHLY; CDR2 reads FYNNEI. The CDR3 spans 16 residues. V gave up 4 bases and J gave up 2 bases, with 17 bases separating them. In DNA form, the CDR3 reads TGTGCCAGCAGTGGGGTCGGACCTACCCTTCAAGAGACCCAGTACTTC. Translating it yields CASSGVGPTLQETQYF.

The genes are TRBV20-1 and TRBJ1-2, with a possible D match to TRBD1 (6 bases). The CDR3 is 14 amino acids. Germline CDR1 and CDR2: DFQATT and SNEGSKA (reference sequence). Trimming left V 3 bases short and J 3 bases short, with 14 bases between. DNA for the CDR3: TGCAGTGCTAGTACCGTACAGGGTGACTATGGCTACACCTTC. This encodes CSASTVQGDYGYTF.

The chain is built from TRBV20-1 and TRBJ2-2; D assignment may be TRBD1 or TRBD2 (5 bases each). Germline CDR1 and CDR2: DFQATT and SNEGSKA (reference sequence). The CDR3 is 15 amino acids. V was clipped by 0 bases and J by 5 bases, with 13 bases between them. CDR3 nucleotide sequence: TGCAGTGCTAGAGAGGGCGGCTGGGGGACCGGGGAGCTGTTTTTT. Translated, it gives CSAREGGWGTGELFF.

This clonotype came up a few times. The rearrangement joins TRBV5-1 to TRBJ1-1; D is undetermined. Germline CDR1 reads SGHRS; CDR2 reads YFSETQ. V was clipped by 1 base and J by 0 bases, with 10 bases between them. CDR3 length: 15 amino acids. DNA of the CDR3: TGCGCCAGCAGCTTGAGCGGACCAATGAACACTGAAGCTTTCTTT. Translation gives CASSLSGPMNTEAFF.

This clonotype was seen more than once but under ten times. This chain connects TRBV20-1 to TRBJ2-7; a weak D match, TRBD1 (6 bases). CDR1 DFQATT and CDR2 SNEGSKA come from the germline V gene (reference sequence). This CDR3 comprises 13 residues. The ends were cut back, 1 base at V and 4 bases at J, with 11 bases in the middle. CDR3: CSARAQGHYEQYF. Written as DNA, the CDR3 is TGCAGTGCTAGAGCCCAGGGACATTACGAGCAGTACTTC.

A few counts support this clonotype. The CDR3 DNA reads TGTGCCAGCAGCTTGGCCGACAGGTTCAATCAGCCCCAGCATTTT. Translated, it gives CASSLADRFNQPQHF. This chain links TRBV5-5 with TRBJ1-5, with TRBD1 as a possible D gene (6 bases). The CDR3 is 15 amino acids. CDR1 SGHKS and CDR2 YYEKEE come from the germline V gene (reference sequence). The V end lost 0 bases, the J end lost 3 bases, and 10 bases lay between the germline ends.

This clonotype was counted many times. The V and J genes are TRBV4-2 and TRBJ1-3; D not certain. Trimming removed 1 base at V and 2 bases at J, with 12 bases between. The CDR3 has 16 amino acids. Germline lookup yields CDR1 LGHNA and CDR2 YNFKEQ. The CDR3 DNA reads TGTGCCAGCAGCCAAGTCTCGGAGTACGCTGGAAACACCATATATTTT. Protein sequence: CASSQVSEYAGNTIYF.

This chain links TRBV20-1 with TRBJ2-1; no reliable D call. CDR3 length: 13 amino acids. Per germline, CDR1 DFQATT and CDR2 SNEGSKA (reference sequence). V shed 1 base and J shed 9 bases, with 13 bases lying between them. CDR3 nucleotides: TGCAGTGCTAGAGCCCCTTTTACAGCTGAGCAGTTCTTC. The encoded protein is CSARAPFTAEQFF.

V usage is TRBV5-1 and J usage is TRBJ2-5; unclear D gene. The ends were cut back, 2 bases at V and 5 bases at J, with 10 bases in the middle. CDR1 and CDR2 from the germline V gene are SGHRS and YFSETQ. The CDR3 contains 13 residues. CDR3 nucleotide sequence: TGCGCCAGCAGCTTCCTCCTCTCGGAGACCCAGTACTTC. It is translated as CASSFLLSETQYF. Looking up the rest from reference TRBV5-1 and TRBJ2-5 gives the full variable domain: KAGVTQTPRYLIKTRGQQVTLSCSPISGHRSVSWYQQTPGQGLQFLFEYFSETQRNKGNFPGRFSGRQFSNSRSEMNVSTLELGDSALYLCASSFLLSETQYFGPGTRLLVL.

This clonotype occurred a few times. The chain couples TRBV6-6 to TRBJ2-1; D is undetermined. This CDR3 region has 12 residues. V was clipped by 3 bases and J by 8 bases, with 8 bases between them. CDR1 and CDR2 from the germline V gene are MNHNY and SVGAGI (reference sequence). CDR3: CASSYRTYEQFF. CDR3 DNA: TGTGCCAGCAGTTATAGAACGTATGAGCAGTTCTTC.

This clonotype was counted ten times or more. This chain joins TRBV5-4 and TRBJ2-5; no clear D. V lost 1 base to trimming and J lost 2 bases, with 6 bases between them. Germline V CDR1 and CDR2: SGHNT, YYREEE (reference sequence). The CDR3 is 13 amino acids. This CDR3 is CASSLTAQETQYF. DNA of the CDR3: TGTGCCAGCAGCTTGACAGCGCAAGAGACCCAGTACTTC.

This clonotype turned up a few times. This chain joins TRBV20-1 and TRBJ2-1, with a possible D match to TRBD1 (5 bases). The CDR3 runs 15 residues. Trimming pared 0 bases from V and 7 bases from J, leaving 16 bases between. Germline values: CDR1 DFQATT, CDR2 SNEGSKA (reference sequence). CDR3 amino acids: CSARDRAGWRNEQFF. DNA for the CDR3: TGCAGTGCTAGAGATAGGGCAGGGTGGCGAAATGAGCAGTTCTTC.

This clonotype was seen more than once but under ten times. V usage is TRBV6-1 and J usage is TRBJ1-1; maybe TRBD1 (5 bases). CDR3 length: 14 residues. Germline V gene sequence: CDR1 MNHNS, CDR2 SASEGT. Trimming shortened V by 6 bases and J by 1 base, and 12 bases separated the two germline ends. The CDR3 is CASSPSTENTEAFF. The CDR3 DNA sequence: TGTGCCAGCAGCCCCTCGACAGAGAACACTGAAGCTTTCTTT.

This sequence joins TRBV12-3 or TRBV12-4 and TRBJ2-5, with TRBD1 identical over 7 bases. This CDR3 has 13 amino acids. Trimming removed 5 bases from V and 4 bases from J; junction bases left unmatched: 4. For the CDR3, the DNA is TGTGCCAGCAGTCCGACAGGGCCAGAGACCCAGTACTTC. Protein product: CASSPTGPETQYF.

The V and J genes are TRBV10-2 and TRBJ1-3; no clear D gene. The germline gives CDR1 WSHSY, CDR2 SAAADI. The germline V and J ends were trimmed by 3 bases and 0 bases, with 12 bases remaining between them. This CDR3 region has 16 residues. The CDR3 spells CASSEPGRSSGNTIYF. The CDR3 coding sequence is TGCGCCAGCAGTGAACCGGGAAGGAGCTCTGGAAACACCATATATTTT.